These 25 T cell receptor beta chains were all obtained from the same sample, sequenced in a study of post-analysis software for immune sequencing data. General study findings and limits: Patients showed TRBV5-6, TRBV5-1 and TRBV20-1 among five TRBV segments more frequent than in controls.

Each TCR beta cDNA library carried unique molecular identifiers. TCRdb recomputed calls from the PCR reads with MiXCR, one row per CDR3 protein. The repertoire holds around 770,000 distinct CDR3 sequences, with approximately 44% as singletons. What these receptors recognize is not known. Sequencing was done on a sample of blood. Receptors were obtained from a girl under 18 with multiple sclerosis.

The CDR3 loop is CASSLFPSTGISYEQYF. The CDR3, as DNA: TGCGCCAGCAGCTTGTTCCCTAGCACGGGGATCTCCTACGAGCAGTACTTC. This chain links TRBV5-1 with TRBJ2-7; tentative D call: TRBD2 (5 bases). Germline CDR1 and CDR2: SGHRS and YFSETQ. Trimming cost V 1 base and J 0 bases, with 17 bases left between them. The CDR3 is made up of 17 amino acids.

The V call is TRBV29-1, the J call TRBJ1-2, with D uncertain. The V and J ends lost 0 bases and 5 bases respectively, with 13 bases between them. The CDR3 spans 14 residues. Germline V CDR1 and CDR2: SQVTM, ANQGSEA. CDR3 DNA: TGCAGCGTTGAAGATCCTAAGACCAGATATGGCTACACCTTC. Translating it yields CSVEDPKTRYGYTF.

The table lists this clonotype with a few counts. The DNA of the CDR3 is TGCGCCAGCAGTAGACAGCAAGCTAACTATGGCTACACCTTC. As protein: CASSRQQANYGYTF. J is TRBJ1-2 and V is TRBV5-1; a possible D gene is TRBD1 (5 bases). CDR1 SGHRS and CDR2 YFSETQ come from the germline V gene. Trimming cost V 5 bases and J 0 bases, with 11 bases left between them. This CDR3 has 14 residues.

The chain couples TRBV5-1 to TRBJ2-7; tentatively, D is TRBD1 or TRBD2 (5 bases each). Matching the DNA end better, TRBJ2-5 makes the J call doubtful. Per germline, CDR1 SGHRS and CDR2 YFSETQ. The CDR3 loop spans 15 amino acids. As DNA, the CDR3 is TGCGCCAGCAGCCGCCGGGACCCACTTGGAGAGACCCAGTACTTC. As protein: CASSRRDPLGETQYF.

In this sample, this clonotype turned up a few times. This chain's CDR3 is CASSESPGRGMLSQYF. The DNA for the CDR3 is TGCGCCAGCAGTGAGTCGCCGGGGAGGGGGATGCTTTCGCAGTATTTT. The J gene is TRBJ2-3, the V gene TRBV10-2, with D tentatively TRBD2 (7 bases). V lost 0 bases to trimming and J lost 10 bases, with 20 bases between them. CDR1 and CDR2 from the germline V gene are WSHSY and SAAADI. The CDR3 has 16 residues.

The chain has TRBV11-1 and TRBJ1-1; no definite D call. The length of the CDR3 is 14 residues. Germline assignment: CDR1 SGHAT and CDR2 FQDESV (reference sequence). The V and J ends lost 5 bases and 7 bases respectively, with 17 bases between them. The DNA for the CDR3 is TGTGCCAGCAGCCCAAAACGACACGACGGTGAAGCTTTCTTT. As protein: CASSPKRHDGEAFF.

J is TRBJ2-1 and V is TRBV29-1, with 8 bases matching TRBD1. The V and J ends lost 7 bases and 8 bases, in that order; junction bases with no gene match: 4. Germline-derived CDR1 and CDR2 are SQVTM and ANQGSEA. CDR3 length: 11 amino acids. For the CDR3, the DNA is TGCAGCGAGATACAGGGGGATGAGCAGTTCTTC. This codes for CSEIQGDEQFF.

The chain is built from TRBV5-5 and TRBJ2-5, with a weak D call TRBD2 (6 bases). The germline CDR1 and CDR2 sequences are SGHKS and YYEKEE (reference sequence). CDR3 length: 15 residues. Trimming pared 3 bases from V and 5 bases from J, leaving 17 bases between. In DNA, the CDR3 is TGTGCCAGCAGCTCTGGAAATCGGGGGTGGGAGACCCAGTACTTC. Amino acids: CASSSGNRGWETQYF.

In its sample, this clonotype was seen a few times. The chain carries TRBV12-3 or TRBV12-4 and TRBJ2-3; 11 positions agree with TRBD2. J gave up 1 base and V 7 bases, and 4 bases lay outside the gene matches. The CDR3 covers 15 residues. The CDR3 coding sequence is TGTGCCAGCACCCTAGCGGGAGGAGGCACAGATACGCAGTATTTT. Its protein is CASTLAGGGTDTQYF.

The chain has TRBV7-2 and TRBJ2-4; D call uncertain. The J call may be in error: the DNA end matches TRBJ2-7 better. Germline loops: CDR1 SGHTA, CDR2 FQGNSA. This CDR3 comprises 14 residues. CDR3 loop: CASSPFPGPYEQYF. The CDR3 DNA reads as TGTGCCAGCAGTCCATTTCCTGGGCCCTACGAGCAGTACTTC.

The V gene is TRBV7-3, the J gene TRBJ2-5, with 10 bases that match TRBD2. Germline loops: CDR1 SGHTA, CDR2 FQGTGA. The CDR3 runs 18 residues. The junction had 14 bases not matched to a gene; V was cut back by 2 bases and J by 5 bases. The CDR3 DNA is TGTGCCAGCAGCTTAGGAACGGTAGCGGGAGGTTTCACGGAGACCCAGTACTTC. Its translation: CASSLGTVAGGFTETQYF.

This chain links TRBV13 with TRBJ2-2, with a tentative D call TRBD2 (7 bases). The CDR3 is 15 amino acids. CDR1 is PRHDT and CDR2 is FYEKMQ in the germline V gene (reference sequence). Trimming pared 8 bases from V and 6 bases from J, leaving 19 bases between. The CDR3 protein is CASGLWGGSSGELFF. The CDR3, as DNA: TGTGCCAGCGGACTCTGGGGGGGCTCTTCCGGGGAGCTGTTTTTT. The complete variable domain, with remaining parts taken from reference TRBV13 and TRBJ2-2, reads AAGVIQSPRHLIKEKRETATLKCYPIPRHDTVYWYQQGPGQDPQFLISFYEKMQSDKGSIPDRFSAQQFSDYHSELNMSSLELGDSALYFCASGLWGGSSGELFFGEGSRLTVL.

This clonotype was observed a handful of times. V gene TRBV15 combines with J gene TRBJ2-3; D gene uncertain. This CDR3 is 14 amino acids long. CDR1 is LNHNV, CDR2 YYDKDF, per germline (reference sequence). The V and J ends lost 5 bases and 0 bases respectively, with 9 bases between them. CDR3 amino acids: CATSPPSSTDTQYF. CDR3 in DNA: TGTGCCACCAGCCCCCCTTCTAGCACAGATACGCAGTATTTT.

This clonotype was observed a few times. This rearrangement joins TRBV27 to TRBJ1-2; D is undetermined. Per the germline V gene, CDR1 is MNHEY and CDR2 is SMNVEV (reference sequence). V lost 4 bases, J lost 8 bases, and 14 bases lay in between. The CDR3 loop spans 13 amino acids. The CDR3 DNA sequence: TGTGCCAGCAGTTCGAACCCTCTAATCGGCTACACCTTC. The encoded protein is CASSSNPLIGYTF.

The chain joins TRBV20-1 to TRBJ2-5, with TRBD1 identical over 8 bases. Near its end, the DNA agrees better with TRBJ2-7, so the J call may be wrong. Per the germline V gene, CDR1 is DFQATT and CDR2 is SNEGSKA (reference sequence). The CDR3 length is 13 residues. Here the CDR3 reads CSARKTQGGEQYF. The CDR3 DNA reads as TGCAGTGCTAGAAAAACACAGGGGGGCGAGCAGTACTTC.

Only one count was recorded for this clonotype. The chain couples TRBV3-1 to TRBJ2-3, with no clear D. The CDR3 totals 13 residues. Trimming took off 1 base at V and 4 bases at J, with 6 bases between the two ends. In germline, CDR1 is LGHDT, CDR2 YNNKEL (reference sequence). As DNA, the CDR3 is TGTGCCAGCAGCCAAGGTCGACCAGATACGCAGTATTTT. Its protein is CASSQGRPDTQYF.

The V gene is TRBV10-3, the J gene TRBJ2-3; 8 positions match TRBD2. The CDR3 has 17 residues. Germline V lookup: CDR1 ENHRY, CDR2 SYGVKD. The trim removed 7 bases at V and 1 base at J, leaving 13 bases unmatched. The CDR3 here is CAIKLGPGTSGTDTQYF. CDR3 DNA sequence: TGTGCCATCAAGCTAGGCCCCGGGACTAGTGGCACAGATACGCAGTATTTT.

The DNA for the CDR3 is TGTGCCAGCAGCGGGGGGGTCATTCATAATGAAAAACTGTTTTTT. Encoded protein: CASSGGVIHNEKLFF. This sequence joins TRBV12-3 or TRBV12-4 and TRBJ1-4; a possible D gene is TRBD1 (5 bases). This CDR3 has 15 residues. The V end was cut by 6 bases, the J end by 4 bases, with 15 bases between.

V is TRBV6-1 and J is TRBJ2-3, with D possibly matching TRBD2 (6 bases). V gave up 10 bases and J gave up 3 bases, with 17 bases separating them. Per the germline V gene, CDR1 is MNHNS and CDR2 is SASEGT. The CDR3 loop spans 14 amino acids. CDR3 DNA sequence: TGTGCCACAACTTGGCTAGCGAGGACAGATACGCAGTATTTT. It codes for CATTWLARTDTQYF.

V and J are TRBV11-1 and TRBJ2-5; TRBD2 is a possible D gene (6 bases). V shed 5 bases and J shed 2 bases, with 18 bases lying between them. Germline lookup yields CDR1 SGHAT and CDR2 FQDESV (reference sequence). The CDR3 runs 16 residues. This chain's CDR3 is CASSPWAVAGQETQYF. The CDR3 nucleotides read TGTGCCAGCAGCCCCTGGGCAGTGGCGGGGCAAGAGACCCAGTACTTC.

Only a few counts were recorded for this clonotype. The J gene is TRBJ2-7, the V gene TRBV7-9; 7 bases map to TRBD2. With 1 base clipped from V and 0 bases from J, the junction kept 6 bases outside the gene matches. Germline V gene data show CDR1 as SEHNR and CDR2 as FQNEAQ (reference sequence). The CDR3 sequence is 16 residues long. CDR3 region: CASSLEGGGSSYEQYF. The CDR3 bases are TGTGCCAGCAGCTTAGAGGGCGGGGGTAGCTCCTACGAGCAGTACTTC.

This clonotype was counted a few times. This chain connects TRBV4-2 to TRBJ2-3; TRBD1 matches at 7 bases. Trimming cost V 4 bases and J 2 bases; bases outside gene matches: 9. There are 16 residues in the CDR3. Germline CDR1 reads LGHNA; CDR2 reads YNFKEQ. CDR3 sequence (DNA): TGTGCCAGCAGCCGAGAGGGACAGACATACACAGATACGCAGTATTTT. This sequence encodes CASSREGQTYTDTQYF.

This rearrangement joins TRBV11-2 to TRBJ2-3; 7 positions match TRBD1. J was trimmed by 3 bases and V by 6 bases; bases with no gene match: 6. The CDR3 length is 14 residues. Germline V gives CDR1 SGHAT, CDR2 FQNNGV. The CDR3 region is CASSWGQSTDTQYF. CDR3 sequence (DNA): TGTGCCAGCAGTTGGGGACAGTCAACAGATACGCAGTATTTT.

Here the CDR3 reads CASSSGLAENYEQYF. The CDR3 DNA is TGTGCCAGCAGCTCCGGCCTAGCGGAGAACTACGAGCAGTACTTC. The V call is TRBV5-5, the J call TRBJ2-7, with 7 bases lining up with TRBD2. V shed 3 bases and J 3 bases; nucleotides not matched to a gene: 9. This CDR3 has 15 amino acids. CDR1 is SGHKS and CDR2 is YYEKEE in the germline V gene (reference sequence). Complete variable domain (other parts from reference TRBV5-5 and TRBJ2-7): DAGVTQSPTHLIKTRGQQVTLRCSPISGHKSVSWYQQVLGQGPQFIFQYYEKEERGRGNFPDRFSARQFPNYSSELNVNALLLGDSALYLCASSSGLAENYEQYFGPGTRLTVT.

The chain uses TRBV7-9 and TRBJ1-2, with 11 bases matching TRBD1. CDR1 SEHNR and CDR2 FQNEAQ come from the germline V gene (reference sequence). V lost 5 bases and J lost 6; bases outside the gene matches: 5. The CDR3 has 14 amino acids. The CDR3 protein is CASSTGQGADGYTF. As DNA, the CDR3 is TGTGCCAGCAGCACCGGACAGGGGGCTGATGGCTACACCTTC. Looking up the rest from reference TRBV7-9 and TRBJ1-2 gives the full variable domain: DTGVSQNPRHKITKRGQNVTFRCDPISEHNRLYWYRQTLGQGPEFLTYFQNEAQLEKSRLLSDRFSAERPKGSFSTLEIQRTEQGDSAMYLCASSTGQGADGYTFGSGTRLTVV.